This passage covers 32 T cell receptor beta chains from one sample sequenced in a study of shared clonotypes between healthy human individuals. Sequencing was performed with immunoSEQ multiplex PCR; in TCRdb, only in-frame clones are kept and a portion is missing. This sample has over 700,000 clones, with 55% to 75% found just once. The material sequenced was memory CD4+ T cells sorted from blood. Subset indicated: CD45RA-negative fraction. The receptors were gathered from a woman in her thirties in good health.

This clone was counted only a few times. This CDR3 is also generated by other DNA sequences in the sample. The chain joins TRBV5-6 to TRBJ1-1; 7 nucleotides line up with TRBD1. Germline V gene data show CDR1 as SGHDT and CDR2 as YYEEEE. The CDR3 is 13 amino acids. Trimming took 0 bases from V and 5 from J; bases not matched to a gene: 1. The CDR3 DNA is TGTGCCAGCAGCTTGGGGACAGGTACTGAAGCTTTCTTT. This codes for CASSLGTGTEAFF.

The chain has TRBV7-6 and TRBJ2-7, with TRBD1 matching over 10 bases. CDR1 is SGHVS, CDR2 FNYEAQ, per germline. J gave up 3 bases and V 2 bases, and 10 bases lay outside the gene matches. This CDR3 is built from 17 residues. The CDR3: CASSLSSPGTGDYEQYF. DNA for the CDR3: TGTGCCAGCAGCTTATCCTCCCCCGGGACAGGGGACTACGAGCAGTACTTC.

V is TRBV6-6 and J is TRBJ2-6, with 8 bases identical to TRBD1. The CDR3 covers 15 residues. The germline gives CDR1 MNHNY, CDR2 SVGAGI (reference sequence). J was trimmed by 4 bases and V by 6 bases; bases with no gene match: 5. CDR3 sequence: CASRTTGAGANVLTF. CDR3 nucleotides: TGTGCCAGCAGGACGACAGGGGCCGGGGCCAACGTCCTGACTTTC.

This sequence joins TRBV18 and TRBJ2-7; D may be TRBD2 (6 bases). The CDR3 extends over 13 amino acids. Per germline, CDR1 KGHSH and CDR2 LQKENI. V was clipped by 5 bases and J by 4 bases, with 12 bases between them. The CDR3 DNA reads TGTGCCAGCTCATGGGGAGGATTATACGAGCAGTACTTC. Protein: CASSWGGLYEQYF.

The CDR3 is CASSLGSVGNEQFF. The CDR3 nucleotides read TGTGCCAGCAGCTTGGGCAGCGTAGGGAATGAGCAGTTCTTC. This chain links TRBV11-2 with TRBJ2-1, with D unclear. The CDR3 runs to 14 residues. CDR1 and CDR2 (germline): SGHAT, FQNNGV. Between the trimmed V and J ends, which lost 3 bases and 7 bases, there was a span of 13 bases.

This clone showed up just once. A much more abundant neighbour one base away suggests this may be a read error. The J gene is TRBJ1-3, the V gene TRBV9, with unresolved D. The CDR3 has 14 residues. The V gene's germline CDR1 is SGDLS and CDR2 YYNGEE. Between the trimmed V and J ends, which lost 0 bases and 0 bases, there was a span of 4 bases. This CDR3 is CASSVGLSGNTIYF. CDR3 sequence (DNA): TGTGCCAGCAGCGTAGGCCTCTCTGGAAACACCATATATTTT.

This clone has a count of ten or more. The J gene is TRBJ1-4, the V gene TRBV5-1; D ambiguous. CDR1 SGHRS and CDR2 YFSETQ come from the germline V gene. This CDR3 contains 14 residues. Trimming stripped 3 bases from V and 5 bases from J, with 11 bases between. CDR3 region: CASSSDGINEKLFF. CDR3 DNA sequence: TGCGCCAGCAGCTCGGACGGAATAAATGAAAAACTGTTTTTT. Based on the CDR3 plus reference TRBV5-1 and TRBJ1-4, the full variable domain is KAGVTQTPRYLIKTRGQQVTLSCSPISGHRSVSWYQQTPGQGLQFLFEYFSETQRNKGNFPGRFSGRQFSNSRSEMNVSTLELGDSALYLCASSSDGINEKLFFGSGTQLSVL.

This clone was observed a handful of times. Other nucleotide sequences from this sample produce the same CDR3. This chain uses TRBV5-1 with TRBJ2-3; 9 nucleotides line up with TRBD1. The J segment lost 5 bases and the V segment lost 0 bases, leaving 4 bases of the junction unmatched. Germline CDR1 and CDR2: SGHRS and YFSETQ. CDR3 length equals 15 residues. This chain's CDR3 is CASSLGDRDLDTQYF. The CDR3 nucleotides read TGCGCCAGCAGCTTGGGGGACAGGGACTTAGATACGCAGTATTTT.

The chain has TRBV5-4 and TRBJ2-1; 7 nucleotides line up with TRBD2. CDR3 length equals 14 residues. Per germline, CDR1 SGHNT and CDR2 YYREEE (reference sequence). V shed 7 bases, J shed 4 bases, and the junction held 8 bases outside the gene matches. The CDR3 region has the DNA TGTGCCAGCTCACAAGCGGGATCTTACAATGAGCAGTTCTTC. This gives the protein CASSQAGSYNEQFF. The full variable domain, its missing parts supplied by reference TRBV5-4 and TRBJ2-1, is ETGVTQSPTHLIKTRGQQVTLRCSSQSGHNTVSWYQQALGQGPQFIFQYYREEENGRGNFPPRFSGLQFPNYSSELNVNALELDDSALYLCASSQAGSYNEQFFGPGTRLTVL.

J is TRBJ2-7 and V is TRBV6-1, with 9 bases that match TRBD2. CDR1 and CDR2 (germline): MNHNS, SASEGT. V dropped 1 base and J dropped 3; count of bases not matched to a gene: 4. The CDR3 runs 15 residues. The CDR3 DNA reads as TGTGCCAGCAGTGAAGTAGCGGGGGTAAACTACGAGCAGTACTTC. Protein: CASSEVAGVNYEQYF.

This chain uses TRBV23-1 with TRBJ2-3, with 7 nucleotides matching TRBD2. TRBV23-1 is identified as an open reading frame with a role that is uncertain. The CDR3 sequence is 17 residues long. V lost 4 bases and J lost 0; bases outside the gene matches: 10. Written as DNA, the CDR3 is TGCGCCAGCAGTCTTGATGGGGGGGGTAGGAGCACAGATACGCAGTATTTT. Protein sequence: CASSLDGGGRSTDTQYF.

The chain employs TRBV19 and TRBJ2-7, with no clear D. Germline CDR1 reads LNHDA; CDR2 reads SQIVND (reference sequence). Trimming removed 3 bases at V and 3 bases at J, with 6 bases between. This CDR3 spans 12 amino acids. CDR3 DNA sequence: TGTGCCAGTAGTATCGACAACTACGAGCAGTACTTC. Amino acids: CASSIDNYEQYF. The full variable domain, its missing parts supplied by reference TRBV19 and TRBJ2-7, is DGGITQSPKYLFRKEGQNVTLSCEQNLNHDAMYWYRQDPGQGLRLIYYSQIVNDFQKGDIAEGYSVSREKKESFPLTVTSAQKNPTAFYLCASSIDNYEQYFGPGTRLTVT.

This clone was detected only a few times. The chain has TRBV30 and TRBJ1-3; D is uncertain. The germline CDR1 and CDR2 sequences are GTSNPN and SVGIG (reference sequence). V gave up 4 bases and J gave up 0 bases, with 7 bases separating them. The CDR3 runs to 13 residues. DNA of the CDR3: TGTGCCTGGACCCAGATCTCTGGAAACACCATATATTTT. Amino acid sequence: CAWTQISGNTIYF.

The V and J genes are TRBV9 and TRBJ2-5; 10 bases are a match to TRBD2. The CDR3 spans 17 residues. The V gene's germline CDR1 is SGDLS and CDR2 YYNGEE. Trimming cost V 3 bases and J 7 bases; bases outside gene matches: 15. The CDR3 loop reads CASSAHGSGRAGGTQYF. The CDR3 nucleotides are TGTGCCAGCAGCGCCCACGGGAGCGGGAGGGCCGGGGGGACCCAGTACTTC. The full variable domain, completed using reference TRBV9 and TRBJ2-5, is DSGVTQTPKHLITATGQRVTLRCSPRSGDLSVYWYQQSLDQGLQFLIQYYNGEERAKGNILERFSAQQFPDLHSELNLSSLELGDSALYFCASSAHGSGRAGGTQYFGPGTRLLVL.

This clone showed up just a few times. The V and J genes are TRBV9 and TRBJ2-1, with D perhaps being TRBD1 or TRBD2 (5 bases each). Germline values: CDR1 SGDLS, CDR2 YYNGEE. The CDR3 totals 15 residues. V gave up 0 bases and J gave up 7 bases, with 14 bases separating them. The CDR3 nucleotides read TGTGCCAGCAGCGTAGGGGGGAGTAAAAGTAATGAGCAGTTCTTC. Translation gives CASSVGGSKSNEQFF.

The rearrangement joins TRBV11-2 to TRBJ2-1; D perhaps matches TRBD2 (5 bases). In germline, CDR1 is SGHAT, CDR2 FQNNGV. Trimming pared 0 bases from V and 7 bases from J, leaving 13 bases between. The CDR3 has 15 amino acids. In DNA form, the CDR3 reads TGTGCCAGCAGCTTAGATCGAGGCAGGAGGAATGAGCAGTTCTTC. This gives the protein CASSLDRGRRNEQFF.

The J gene is TRBJ2-6, the V gene TRBV30; TRBD2 aligns across 9 bases. Germline V CDR1 and CDR2: GTSNPN, SVGIG (reference sequence). The ends lost 3 bases at V and 3 bases at J; junction bases unmatched: 9. CDR3 size: 17 residues. The CDR3 reads CAWSPIAGEFGANVLTF. The DNA of the CDR3 is TGTGCCTGGAGCCCTATAGCGGGGGAGTTTGGGGCCAACGTCCTGACTTTC.

The CDR3 sequence is CASRPSGEYNEQFF. The CDR3 bases are TGTGCCAGCAGACCGAGCGGAGAGTACAATGAGCAGTTCTTC. The chain carries TRBV6-4 and TRBJ2-1; D is possibly TRBD2 (5 bases). Germline V gives CDR1 MRHNA, CDR2 SNTAGT. This CDR3 region has 14 residues. Trimming cost V 6 bases and J 4 bases, with 13 bases left between them.

The chain recombines TRBV2 with TRBJ2-1, with D possibly matching TRBD1 (5 bases). The V gene's germline CDR1 is SNHLY and CDR2 FYNNEI. This CDR3 has 12 amino acids. The V end lost 5 bases, the J end lost 4 bases, and 6 bases lay between the germline ends. The CDR3 nucleotides read TGTGCCAGCAGTCAGGGTTACAATGAGCAGTTCTTC. It codes for CASSQGYNEQFF.

This chain joins TRBV28 and TRBJ1-1; possibly TRBD1 for D (6 bases). This CDR3 has 16 amino acids. Per germline, CDR1 MDHEN and CDR2 SYDVKM. V lost 5 bases and J 1 base, leaving 17 bases between the germline ends. CDR3 sequence reads: CASSLTRQARNTEAFF. DNA for the CDR3: TGTGCCAGCAGTCTAACACGACAGGCCAGGAACACTGAAGCTTTCTTT.

The V call is TRBV5-5, the J call TRBJ2-7; 10 bases line up with TRBD2. Germline trimming cut 0 bases from V and 6 bases from J; bases unmatched to any gene: 6. The CDR3 runs 15 residues. The germline V gene encodes CDR1 SGHKS and CDR2 YYEKEE (reference sequence). CDR3 region: CASSLAFSGGLEQYF. CDR3 sequence (DNA): TGTGCCAGCAGCTTGGCTTTTAGCGGGGGGCTCGAGCAGTACTTC. The whole variable domain, filled in from reference TRBV5-5 and TRBJ2-7, reads DAGVTQSPTHLIKTRGQQVTLRCSPISGHKSVSWYQQVLGQGPQFIFQYYEKEERGRGNFPDRFSARQFPNYSSELNVNALLLGDSALYLCASSLAFSGGLEQYFGPGTRLTVT.

The chain carries TRBV5-1 and TRBJ2-1, with D unresolved. V was pared by 0 bases and J by 6 bases, with 10 bases between. Germline CDR1 SGHRS, CDR2 YFSETQ. This CDR3 contains 14 residues. The CDR3 bases are TGCGCCAGCAGCTTGGAGTTGGGTACCAATGAGCAGTTCTTC. This sequence encodes CASSLELGTNEQFF.

The chain combines TRBV5-4 with TRBJ2-3, with 7 nucleotides matching TRBD2. J lost 3 bases, V lost 0 bases, and 4 bases had no gene match. CDR1 is SGHNT, CDR2 YYREEE, per germline (reference sequence). CDR3 length equals 15 residues. The CDR3 spells CASSLVAGGTDTQYF. The CDR3 DNA reads TGTGCCAGCAGCTTGGTAGCGGGCGGTACAGATACGCAGTATTTT.

This clone occurred many times. The rearrangement uses TRBV5-1 and TRBJ1-1; unclear D gene. V was trimmed by 0 bases and J by 4 bases, leaving 10 bases between them. The CDR3 contains 14 residues. In germline, CDR1 is SGHRS, CDR2 YFSETQ. The CDR3: CASSLAQPSTEAFF. The DNA of the CDR3 is TGCGCCAGCAGCTTGGCCCAGCCGAGCACTGAAGCTTTCTTT.

This chain joins TRBV5-1 and TRBJ2-7, with D unclear. The V end lost 4 bases, the J end lost 3 bases, and 14 bases lay between the germline ends. Germline CDR1 reads SGHRS; CDR2 reads YFSETQ. The CDR3 runs 14 residues. DNA of the CDR3: TGCGCCAGCAGCCTGATCGGGTCAGACTACGAGCAGTACTTC. Its protein is CASSLIGSDYEQYF.

The chain joins TRBV6-6 to TRBJ1-5, with 10 bases that match TRBD1. Losses at the gene ends were 6 bases for V and 9 bases for J; bases not matched to a gene: 5. Germline values: CDR1 MNHNY, CDR2 SVGAGI (reference sequence). The CDR3 runs to 13 residues. CDR3 loop: CASSWDRGGPQHF. The CDR3, as DNA: TGTGCCAGCAGCTGGGACAGGGGAGGGCCCCAGCATTTT.

Many counts were recorded for this clone. This rearrangement joins TRBV5-1 to TRBJ2-2; D is undetermined. CDR1 SGHRS and CDR2 YFSETQ come from the germline V gene. The CDR3 extends over 15 amino acids. Deletions cut 4 bases from V and 8 bases from J, with 18 bases between. This CDR3 is CASSRSRDELGELFF. CDR3 nucleotides: TGCGCCAGCAGCCGGTCCCGTGATGAACTGGGGGAGCTGTTTTTT. The full variable domain, rest sourced from reference TRBV5-1 and TRBJ2-2, is KAGVTQTPRYLIKTRGQQVTLSCSPISGHRSVSWYQQTPGQGLQFLFEYFSETQRNKGNFPGRFSGRQFSNSRSEMNVSTLELGDSALYLCASSRSRDELGELFFGEGSRLTVL.

J is TRBJ2-7 and V is TRBV28; D is unresolved. The CDR3 spans 12 residues. Per the germline V gene, CDR1 is MDHEN and CDR2 is SYDVKM. Trimming took 8 bases from V and 0 from J, leaving 8 bases between them. The CDR3 region has the DNA TGTGCCAGCCACAAGGGCTCCTACGAGCAGTACTTC. Protein: CASHKGSYEQYF.

The V gene is TRBV19, the J gene TRBJ2-1; 8 bases match TRBD2. Germline V gives CDR1 LNHDA, CDR2 SQIVND (reference sequence). CDR3 size: 15 residues. J lost 4 bases, V lost 10 bases, and 12 bases had no gene match. Here the CDR3 DNA reads TGTGCCACAACGGATCGGCTAGCGGGTTACAATGAGCAGTTCTTC. The encoded protein is CATTDRLAGYNEQFF.

The J gene is TRBJ1-2, the V gene TRBV28; possible D gene TRBD1, 5 bases. The CDR3 loop spans 15 amino acids. The germline gives CDR1 MDHEN, CDR2 SYDVKM. Trimming removed 1 base at V and 5 bases at J, with 14 bases between. The CDR3, as DNA: TGTGCCAGCAGTTTATCGACAGCCACCCCTTATGGCTACACCTTC. Protein product: CASSLSTATPYGYTF.

The chain has TRBV6-5 and TRBJ2-7; a possible D gene is TRBD2 (6 bases). From germline, CDR1 is MNHEY and CDR2 SVGAGI. The length of the CDR3 is 15 residues. V was pared by 2 bases and J by 2 bases, with 13 bases between. CDR3 sequence (DNA): TGTGCCAGCAGTTACAAACCGAGGGAGGCCTACGAGCAGTACTTC. This sequence encodes CASSYKPREAYEQYF.

This clone was observed a handful of times. V usage is TRBV30 and J usage is TRBJ2-1, with 7 bases fitting TRBD2. Germline CDR1 reads GTSNPN; CDR2 reads SVGIG (reference sequence). J lost 4 bases, V lost 5 bases, and 14 bases had no gene match. The CDR3 is made up of 16 amino acids. In DNA form, the CDR3 reads TGTGCCTGGTACGCCCTCAAGGGAGGGCGATACAATGAGCAGTTCTTC. Amino acid sequence: CAWYALKGGRYNEQFF.